A selection of T cell receptor beta chains follows, all from one sample in a study of T cells in Graves' hyperthyroidism and ophthalmopathy. TCRdb re-called the multiplex PCR reads through MiXCR, storing one row per CDR3 protein. In the table there are about 600,000 distinct CDR3 sequences, approximately 16% of which are singletons. Input material: blood. The receptor set was obtained from a woman aged 40 to 49 with Graves' ophthalmopathy. The CDR3 runs from the conserved cysteine through the conserved F or W. Fields, in order: D gene, J gene, clone size, V gene, CDR3 protein, CDR3 DNA. D genes are given only for firm matches. The size entry is marked missing in some rows and otherwise reads once, few, many or a size class.

NA,TRBJ1-2,NA,TRBV20-1,CSARSDWDYTF,TGCAGTGCTAGGTCAGATTGGGACTACACCTTC
NA,TRBJ1-2,many,TRBV10-2,CASRTGGEGGYTF,TGCGCCAGCAGGACAGGCGGGGAAGGGGGCTACACCTTC
NA,TRBJ1-5,NA,TRBV6-2/TRBV6-3,CASSYSRQSIGNQPQHF,TGTGCCAGCAGTTACTCGAGGCAGTCAATAGGCAATCAGCCCCAGCATTTT
NA,TRBJ1-1,few,TRBV5-1,CASSLDHSSNTEAFF,TGCGCCAGCAGCTTGGATCACAGCTCAAACACTGAAGCTTTCTTT
TRBD1,TRBJ1-1,many,TRBV6-1,CAGVRRGPMSTEAFF,TGTGCCGGGGTACGCAGGGGGCCTATGAGCACTGAAGCTTTCTTT
NA,TRBJ1-4,few,TRBV6-1,CASSKPREKLFF,TGTGCCAGCAGCAAGCCTCGAGAAAAACTGTTTTTT
TRBD2,TRBJ2-7,NA,TRBV14,CASSQETAGGYEQYF,TGTGCCAGCAGCCAAGAGACAGCGGGGGGCTACGAGCAGTACTTC
NA,TRBJ2-3,many,TRBV28,CASSLSYSDTQYF,TGTGCCAGCAGTTTGTCCTATTCTGATACGCAGTATTTT
NA,TRBJ2-2,NA,TRBV5-6,CASGKGLPNTGELFF,TGTGCCAGCGGTAAGGGACTCCCGAACACCGGGGAGCTGTTTTTT
NA,TRBJ2-1,many,TRBV11-2,CASRTVRETYNEQFF,TGTGCCAGCAGAACCGTAAGGGAAACCTACAATGAGCAGTTCTTC
NA,TRBJ1-1,many,TRBV12-3/TRBV12-4,CASSGLGNTEAFF,TGTGCCAGCAGCGGACTTGGGAACACTGAAGCTTTCTTT
TRBD2,TRBJ2-1,few,TRBV7-9,CASSMSGGTYNEQFF,TGTGCCAGCAGCATGAGCGGGGGGACATACAATGAGCAGTTCTTC